Following are 21 T cell receptor beta chains from one sample sequenced in a study of CD8 T cells in Susac syndrome. An amount of RNA that ranged from roughly 0.5 to 1 ug was reverse transcribed with random hexamers. Each CDR3 protein is one row after TCRdb ran MiXCR on the immunoSEQ multiplex PCR reads. The sample carries fewer than 200,000 distinct CDR3 sequences, over 75% recorded once. Sequencing used CD4+ T cells from PBMCs. Receptors originate from a human donor with Susac syndrome.

This sequence joins TRBV7-9 and TRBJ1-2; D remains unclear. The germline V gene has CDR1 SEHNR and CDR2 FQNEAQ (reference sequence). The CDR3 runs 13 residues. Trimming stripped 5 bases from V and 2 bases from J, with 9 bases between. CDR3 loop: CASSPRPNYGYTF. In nucleotides, the CDR3 is TGTGCCAGCAGCCCCCGGCCGAACTATGGCTACACCTTC.

J is TRBJ2-2 and V is TRBV30; the D is unclear. The germline V and J ends were trimmed by 1 base and 5 bases, with 11 bases remaining between them. The CDR3 is made up of 14 amino acids. The germline V gene has CDR1 GTSNPN and CDR2 SVGIG (reference sequence). CDR3 loop: CAWSDWRRTGELFF. CDR3 DNA sequence: TGTGCCTGGAGTGATTGGCGGAGAACCGGGGAGCTGTTTTTT.

This chain connects TRBV5-6 to TRBJ2-1; D is ambiguous. Germline V gene data show CDR1 as SGHDT and CDR2 as YYEEEE. The V end was cut by 4 bases, the J end by 7 bases, with 6 bases between. This CDR3 spans 11 amino acids. The CDR3 sequence: CASSMENEQFF. For the CDR3, the DNA is TGTGCCAGCAGCATGGAGAATGAGCAGTTCTTC. Variable domain in full (rest from reference TRBV5-6 and TRBJ2-1): DAGVTQSPTHLIKTRGQQVTLRCSPKSGHDTVSWYQQALGQGPQFIFQYYEEEERQRGNFPDRFSGHQFPNYSSELNVNALLLGDSALYLCASSMENEQFFGPGTRLTVL.

This clonotype was found once. Here the CDR3 DNA reads TGTGCCACCAGCCCCCTTCCCGGCAGAGCGAGCGAGCAGTACTTC. Its protein is CATSPLPGRASEQYF. The chain has TRBV15 and TRBJ2-7; D unclear. CDR1 LNHNV and CDR2 YYDKDF come from the germline V gene (reference sequence). Trimming pared 5 bases from V and 6 bases from J, leaving 20 bases between. CDR3 length: 15 residues.

Regarding this clonotype: One end of the junction varies from germline; a read error may be responsible. The chain couples TRBV4-1 to TRBJ2-1, with D unresolved. Germline loops: CDR1 MGHRA, CDR2 YSYEKL. This CDR3 is 15 amino acids long. The CDR3 DNA reads as TGCGCCAGCAGCAAAGACGCGACACCGGTGGGTGAGCAGTTCTTC. This translates into CASSKDATPVGEQFF.

The genes are TRBV28 and TRBJ2-1; D ambiguous. Germline CDR1 and CDR2: MDHEN and SYDVKM. The CDR3 has 12 amino acids. With 4 bases removed from V and 10 bases from J, the gap between germline ends came to 11 bases. Written as DNA, the CDR3 is TGTGCCAGCAGTTCAGATACTTGGGAGCAGTTCTTC. Its protein is CASSSDTWEQFF. Full variable domain (missing parts from reference TRBV28 and TRBJ2-1): DVKVTQSSRYLVKRTGEKVFLECVQDMDHENMFWYRQDPGLGLRLIYFSYDVKMKEKGDIPEGYSVSREKKERFSLILESASTNQTSMYLCASSSDTWEQFFGPGTRLTVL.

This clonotype came up once. The rearrangement joins TRBV5-1 to TRBJ2-7; D might be TRBD1 (6 bases). Trimming shortened V by 5 bases and J by 6 bases, and 18 bases separated the two germline ends. Germline V gives CDR1 SGHRS, CDR2 YFSETQ. The CDR3 is 14 amino acids. CDR3 sequence: CASRGDTQYLEQYF. As DNA, the CDR3 is TGCGCCAGCAGAGGGGACACGCAATATCTCGAGCAGTACTTC.

The chain couples TRBV7-9 to TRBJ1-2; 7 bases fit TRBD1. Trimming took 4 bases from V and 1 from J; bases not matched to a gene: 9. In germline, CDR1 is SEHNR, CDR2 FQNEAQ (reference sequence). The CDR3 consists of 16 residues. The CDR3 DNA reads TGTGCCAGCAGCTCCCCGCAGGGGGATCTTAACTATGGCTACACCTTC. Its protein product is CASSSPQGDLNYGYTF.

The rearrangement joins TRBV6-1 to TRBJ2-6, with TRBD1 matching over 7 bases. The V and J ends lost 5 bases and 0 bases, in that order; junction bases with no gene match: 7. Germline loops: CDR1 MNHNS, CDR2 SASEGT. This CDR3 has 17 residues. Here the CDR3 DNA reads TGTGCCAGCAGTCGACAGGGCCCCAACTCTGGGGCCAACGTCCTGACTTTC. Its protein product is CASSRQGPNSGANVLTF.

V is TRBV18 and J is TRBJ2-1, with D hard to call. The germline CDR1 and CDR2 sequences are KGHSH and LQKENI. The CDR3 loop spans 13 amino acids. V was clipped by 1 base and J by 4 bases, with 5 bases between them. CDR3 DNA: TGTGCCAGCTCACCACTAGCTTACAATGAGCAGTTCTTC. Translating gives CASSPLAYNEQFF.

The chain uses TRBV19 and TRBJ1-1; possible D gene TRBD1, 6 bases. The germline CDR1 and CDR2 sequences are LNHDA and SQIVND (reference sequence). CDR3 length: 13 residues. V lost 6 bases and J lost 1, with 9 bases in between. The CDR3 loop reads CASRQGKNTEAFF. The CDR3 bases are TGTGCCAGTAGGCAGGGGAAGAACACTGAAGCTTTCTTT.

This rearrangement joins TRBV15 to TRBJ2-1; 8 bases map to TRBD1. Germline trimming cut 0 bases from V and 2 bases from J; bases unmatched to any gene: 3. The CDR3 sequence is 16 residues long. Germline-derived CDR1 and CDR2 are LNHNV and YYDKDF (reference sequence). CDR3 region: CATSRDSGGTYNEQFF. The DNA of the CDR3 is TGTGCCACCAGCAGAGATTCAGGGGGCACCTACAATGAGCAGTTCTTC.

The table lists this clonotype with a few counts. This chain links TRBV7-9 with TRBJ1-2; no clear D gene. Trimming removed 5 bases from V and 4 bases from J, with 8 bases in between. The V gene's germline CDR1 is SEHNR and CDR2 FQNEAQ (reference sequence). CDR3 length equals 12 residues. CDR3 region: CASSPRGYGYTF. CDR3 sequence (DNA): TGTGCCAGCAGCCCCCGAGGCTATGGCTACACCTTC.

The chain employs TRBV7-2 and TRBJ2-3, with TRBD2 matching over 8 bases. The CDR3 extends over 18 amino acids. V lost 3 bases, J lost 3 bases, and 14 bases stayed unmatched. Germline V CDR1 and CDR2: SGHTA, FQGNSA. This CDR3 reads CASSFGLAGQLGTDTQYF. Here the CDR3 DNA reads TGTGCCAGCAGCTTCGGGTTAGCGGGACAATTGGGGACAGATACGCAGTATTTT.

The chain has TRBV29-1 and TRBJ1-3; possibly TRBD1 for D (6 bases). The CDR3 is 14 amino acids. V was cut by 4 bases and J by 4 bases, with 14 bases left in between. The germline V gene encodes CDR1 SQVTM and CDR2 ANQGSEA. This CDR3 is CSVGGGGGGNTIYF. Here the CDR3 DNA reads TGCAGCGTTGGAGGGGGGGGCGGCGGAAACACCATATATTTT.

This clonotype was found a few times. The V and J genes are TRBV12-3 or TRBV12-4 and TRBJ1-5; D gene ambiguous. The CDR3 runs 12 residues. With 3 bases removed from V and 6 bases from J, the gap between germline ends came to 6 bases. CDR3 DNA: TGTGCCAGCAGTTTGTCGAGTCAGCCCCAGCATTTT. It codes for CASSLSSQPQHF.

The CDR3 sequence is CASSFTRTYEQYF. The CDR3 DNA reads as TGTGCCAGCAGTTTTACCCGTACCTACGAGCAGTACTTC. The V and J genes are TRBV12-3 or TRBV12-4 and TRBJ2-7; D call uncertain. V lost 3 bases, J lost 2 bases, and 8 bases lay in between. This CDR3 has 13 amino acids.

V and J are TRBV6-6 and TRBJ1-5, with D perhaps matching TRBD1 (6 bases). Germline V CDR1 and CDR2: MNHNY, SVGAGI (reference sequence). This CDR3 has 15 residues. Trimming removed 6 bases from V and 7 bases from J, with 19 bases in between. The CDR3 sequence is CASSHPGRGDQPQHF. CDR3 in DNA: TGTGCCAGCAGCCACCCGGGGAGGGGGGACCAGCCCCAGCATTTT.

The chain couples TRBV28 to TRBJ2-7; D uncertain. This CDR3 has 11 residues. Germline V gene lookup returns CDR1 MDHEN and CDR2 SYDVKM. V lost 5 bases and J 2 bases, leaving 4 bases between the germline ends. The CDR3 DNA reads as TGTGCCAGCAGTCTCGCCTACGAGCAGTACTTC. Its protein product is CASSLAYEQYF.

CDR3 sequence (DNA): TGTGCCAGCAGTTCGAGCGGGAGCGTAGCCGGGGAGCTGTTTTTT. This translates into CASSSSGSVAGELFF. The rearrangement links TRBV28 to TRBJ2-2; 8 bases fit TRBD2. V lost 4 bases to trimming and J lost 6 bases; unmatched junction nucleotides: 7. The CDR3 length is 15 residues. CDR1 and CDR2 from the germline V gene are MDHEN and SYDVKM.

The chain uses TRBV6-2 or TRBV6-3 and TRBJ2-7; D is unresolved. Germline CDR1 MNHEY, CDR2 SVGEGT. The CDR3 covers 15 residues. V dropped 5 bases and J dropped 2 bases, with 16 bases sitting between them. CDR3: CASSPKNRIPYEQYF. In DNA form, the CDR3 reads TGTGCCAGCAGTCCCAAGAACAGAATCCCCTACGAGCAGTACTTC.